These T cell receptor beta chains were read from a single sample in a study of blood T cell repertoires in COVID-19. Repertoires were generated with immunoSEQ multiplex PCR, while TCRdb's copy carries only in-frame clones and drops some. In the table there are about 360,000 clones, around nine tenths of which are singletons. The sample taken for sequencing was peripheral blood. These receptors all come from a human donor in a cohort sampled during active COVID-19. Each CDR3 is given with its conserved first and last residue. A D gene is named only where the DNA matches it firmly. A clone size is listed for some rows: how often the clone was seen (once, few, many), or a class if it is expanded.

>NA|TRBJ1-6|TRBV19|NA
TGTGCCAGTAGTATAGGCCAGAACTACTATAATTCACCCCTCCACTTT
CASSIGQNYYNSPLHF
>many|TRBJ1-5|TRBV19|TRBD1
TGTGCCAGTACCACGGGACAGGGGAATCAGCCCCAGCATTTT
CASTTGQGNQPQHF
>NA|TRBJ2-1|TRBV3-1/TRBV3-2|NA
TGTGCCAGCAGCTCCAGAGGAGGATACTACAATGAGCAGTTCTTC
CASSSRGGYYNEQFF
>NA|TRBJ2-7|TRBV7-9|NA
TGTGCCAGCACCCTTAGCCGATCATACGAGCAGTACTTC
CASTLSRSYEQYF
>NA|TRBJ2-1|TRBV7-8|TRBD2
TGTGCCAGCAGGGGGGGGAGGTACAATGAGCAGTTCTTC
CASRGGRYNEQFF
>once|TRBJ2-5|TRBV5-6|TRBD1
TGTGCCAGCAGCCGAACAGGGGGCTCGGAGACCCAGTACTTC
CASSRTGGSETQYF
>few|TRBJ1-2|TRBV3-1/TRBV3-2|NA
TGTGCCAGCAGCCAAGACCCAGTCCGCTATGGCTACACCTTC
CASSQDPVRYGYTF
>NA|TRBJ2-7|TRBV6-5|NA
TGTGCCAGCCGCGATTTCGGGGGGCCCTTCTACGAGCAGTACTTC
CASRDFGGPFYEQYF
>once|TRBJ2-2|TRBV10-3|NA
TGTGCCATCAGTGAGGCGGGGCGTTACACCGGGGAGCTGTTTTTT
CAISEAGRYTGELFF
>NA|TRBJ2-7|TRBV6-6|TRBD2
TGTGCCAGCAGCTCCTTGAGGGGAAGCGGGAATCTTGGTACCTACGAGCAGTACTTC
CASSSLRGSGNLGTYEQYF
>NA|TRBJ2-5|TRBV9|TRBD2
TGTGCCAGCAGCGTAGCAGCGGGGGGCGGGGAGACCCAGTACTTC
CASSVAAGGGETQYF
>once|TRBJ2-7|TRBV7-9|TRBD1
TGTGCCAGCAGCCGCGACAGGGGATCAGTCGAGCAGTACTTC
CASSRDRGSVEQYF
>NA|TRBJ2-7|TRBV3-1/TRBV3-2|TRBD1
TGTGCCAGCAGCCAACGCGGACAGGGAGTGCAGTACTTC
CASSQRGQGVQYF
>NA|TRBJ2-6|TRBV7-8|NA
TGTGCCAGCAGCTTAGGTGCAGCTGGGGCCAACGTCCTGACTTTC
CASSLGAAGANVLTF
>few|TRBJ1-5|TRBV18|NA
TGTGCCAGCTCACCGGGGAGGAAGGGTGACAATCAGCCCCAGCATTTT
CASSPGRKGDNQPQHF
>once|TRBJ2-2|TRBV5-6|NA
TGTGCCAGCAGCTTGGCCATTCAGGGTAGGACCGGGGAGCTGTTTTTT
CASSLAIQGRTGELFF
>NA|TRBJ2-2|TRBV9|NA
TGTGCCAGCAGCGCTCAGGGGCTAAACACCGGGGAGCTGTTTTTT
CASSAQGLNTGELFF
>NA|TRBJ1-2|TRBV5-4|NA
TGTGCCAGCAGCTTTCTGGGGGGGAACTATGGCTACACCTTC
CASSFLGGNYGYTF
>few|TRBJ1-4|TRBV9|TRBD1
TGTGCCAGCAGCGTAGGGGCAGGGGGCAATGAAAAACTGTTTTTT
CASSVGAGGNEKLFF
>once|TRBJ1-1|TRBV29-1|TRBD1
TGCAGCGGAGAAACAGGGGGAAACACTGAAGCTTTCTTT
CSGETGGNTEAFF
>NA|TRBJ1-2|TRBV7-9|NA
TGTGCCAGCAGCTCACCGAGCCGATATGGCTACACCTTC
CASSSPSRYGYTF
>NA|TRBJ1-1|TRBV27|NA
TGTGCCAGCAGTCCCTACCCGTTCCGACAGGTAAGGATTGAAGCTTTCTTT
CASSPYPFRQVRIEAFF
>NA|TRBJ2-7|TRBV5-1|TRBD2
TGCGCCAGCAACATAGCGGGGGGGCCGAGGGAGCAGTACTTC
CASNIAGGPREQYF
>NA|TRBJ2-1|TRBV5-6|TRBD1
TGTGCCAGCAGCCTGGGACAGACCTTCTACAATGAGCAGTTCTTC
CASSLGQTFYNEQFF
>NA|TRBJ2-7|TRBV14|NA
TGTGCCAGCAGCCGACGGCCGGGCCGGGCGGGGGAGCAGTACTTC
CASSRRPGRAGEQYF
>NA|TRBJ2-3|TRBV7-2|TRBD2
TGTGCCAGCAGCTTAGCTAGCGGGAGTGGGGATACGCAGTATTTT
CASSLASGSGDTQYF
>few|TRBJ1-1|TRBV5-1|NA
TGCGCCAGCAGCCTGAGGGTCGGGGGAGAGAACACTGAAGCTTTCTTT
CASSLRVGGENTEAFF
>NA|TRBJ1-1|TRBV12-3/TRBV12-4|NA
TGTGCCAGCAGTTTAGGGGGCTCGGAAGCTTTCTTT
CASSLGGSEAFF
>few|TRBJ1-1|TRBV2|NA
TGTGCCAGCAGGCGTCCGTTCAGGGGCCCGAACACTGAAGCTTTCTTT
CASRRPFRGPNTEAFF
>NA|TRBJ2-1|TRBV5-4|NA
TGTGCCAGCAGCTTTGCGGGGTTCTACAATGAGCAGTTCTTC
CASSFAGFYNEQFF
>NA|TRBJ1-1|TRBV11-2|NA
TGTGCCAGCAGCTTAGGTAGACTGCTATTGAACACTGAAGCTTTCTTT
CASSLGRLLLNTEAFF
>NA|TRBJ2-3|TRBV12-3/TRBV12-4|NA
TGTGCCAGCAGTTTATCAAACACAGATACGCAGTATTTT
CASSLSNTDTQYF
>NA|TRBJ2-7|TRBV2|TRBD2
TGTGCCAGCCGACCGGGACTACAAAACTACGAGCAGTACTTC
CASRPGLQNYEQYF
>NA|TRBJ2-3|TRBV18|NA
TGTGCCAGCTCACCCCGGGCAGGGCGAGGTGATACGCAGTATTTT
CASSPRAGRGDTQYF
>NA|TRBJ1-2|TRBV6-1|NA
TGTGCCAGCAGTGAAGCGAGGACAGCTTATGGCTACACCTTC
CASSEARTAYGYTF
>NA|TRBJ1-4|TRBV6-6|NA
TGTGCCAGCAGATCTCAGGGAAAAGGAACTAATGAAAAACTGTTTTTT
CASRSQGKGTNEKLFF
>NA|TRBJ1-4|TRBV7-9|NA
TGTGCCAGCAGCTTAGCGGGGAGGGCAACTAATGAAAAACTGTTTTTT
CASSLAGRATNEKLFF
>NA|TRBJ2-3|TRBV7-2|TRBD2
TGTGCCAGCAGCCCTACTAGCGGGGGCTCAGATACGCAGTATTTT
CASSPTSGGSDTQYF
>NA|TRBJ2-7|TRBV2|TRBD1
TGTGCCAGCAGTGAAGGAGGGGGCGGGTACGAGCAGTACTTC
CASSEGGGGYEQYF
>NA|TRBJ2-6|TRBV19|TRBD1
TGTGCCAGTAGTACCTTAAGACAGGGGACTGGGGCCAACGTCCTGACTTTC
CASSTLRQGTGANVLTF
>NA|TRBJ1-1|TRBV28|TRBD1
TGTGCCAGCAGTTTCACCTTAGACAGGGATGGAGCTTTCTTT
CASSFTLDRDGAFF
>NA|TRBJ2-7|TRBV4-2|TRBD2
TGTGCCAGCAGCGTTAGCGGGGGGGCCTCCGAGCAGTACTTC
CASSVSGGASEQYF
>NA|TRBJ1-2|TRBV5-5|TRBD1
TGTGCCAGCAGCCCTTACTGGACAGGGGGAAACTATGGCTACACCTTC
CASSPYWTGGNYGYTF
>NA|TRBJ2-7|TRBV7-9|NA
TGTGCCAGCAGCTTAGCTCGGGGGTTCAGGGAGCAGTACTTC
CASSLARGFREQYF
>NA|TRBJ2-3|TRBV7-9|NA
TGTGCCAGCAGCTTATCGGGGGGCATAGATACGCAGTATTTT
CASSLSGGIDTQYF
>once|TRBJ2-5|TRBV27|NA
TGTGCCTCGTGGAGAGACGGGACCCAGTACTTC
CASWRDGTQYF
>NA|TRBJ1-1|TRBV4-1|NA
TGCGCCAGCAGCCAAGATGTGGGCCTGAACACTGAAGCTTTCTTT
CASSQDVGLNTEAFF
>NA|TRBJ2-1|TRBV5-8|TRBD1
TGTGCCAGCAGATCGACAGGGTACAATGAGCAGTTCTTC
CASRSTGYNEQFF